This T cell receptor beta chain was sequenced for a study of T cell repertoires in cytomegalovirus infection. In its sample, this clonotype was seen a few times. This CDR3 has 16 residues. V dropped 5 bases and J dropped 0 bases, with 14 bases sitting between them. TCRdb reprocessed the reads via MiXCR and lists one record per CDR3 protein. The data contain about 530,000 distinct CDR3 sequences, less than 30% of them seen just once; the ten biggest clones take up under 15%. The chain recombines TRBV12-3 or TRBV12-4 with TRBJ2-1; no clear D gene. The sequence was obtained from a human donor in good health (CMV status not recorded). Some clones in this sample may be carry-over from other donors' samples. Sequencing was done on a sample of PBMCs. The CDR3 sequence is CASSPDWKSSYNEQFF. The CDR3 coding sequence is TGTGCCAGCAGTCCAGACTGGAAAAGCTCCTACAATGAGCAGTTCTTC.